These 4 T cell receptor beta chains were sequenced from one sample in a study of cytomegalovirus exposure and HLA in healthy donors. Vbeta (60) and Jbeta (13) primers were used in the PCR. Assay used: immunoSEQ multiplex PCR; TCRdb lists only in-frame clones, some missing. The sample has 96,000 or so clones, approximately 72% seen once. Material: PBMCs. These receptors all stem from a female donor in good health and CMV-seropositive.

The chain recombines TRBV7-2 with TRBJ2-5; a weak D match, TRBD1 (6 bases). This CDR3 has 15 residues. CDR1 and CDR2 from the germline V gene are SGHTA and FQGNSA. V lost 0 bases and J 0 bases, leaving 8 bases between the germline ends. The CDR3 is CASSLARTDQETQYF. The CDR3 coding sequence is TGTGCCAGCAGCTTAGCCCGGACAGACCAAGAGACCCAGTACTTC.

The chain recombines TRBV5-1 with TRBJ2-3; TRBD1 is a possible D gene (6 bases). This CDR3 has 15 residues. In germline, CDR1 is SGHRS, CDR2 YFSETQ. The ends were cut back, 0 bases at V and 1 base at J, with 9 bases in the middle. CDR3 nucleotides: TGCGCCAGCAGCTTGGTCAGGGGCGGCACAGATACGCAGTATTTT. It yields the protein CASSLVRGGTDTQYF.

This chain connects TRBV4-1 to TRBJ2-7, with TRBD1 matching over 8 bases. The CDR3 contains 17 residues. Germline CDR1 reads MGHRA; CDR2 reads YSYEKL. The J segment lost 1 base and the V segment lost 1 base, leaving 9 bases of the junction unmatched. The chain's CDR3 is CASSQGPIRTGSYEQYF. CDR3 bases: TGCGCCAGCAGCCAAGGTCCGATCAGGACAGGGTCCTACGAGCAGTACTTC.

This sequence joins TRBV28 and TRBJ1-5, with a possible D match to TRBD1 (5 bases). Trimming left V 5 bases short and J 3 bases short, with 20 bases between. The CDR3 extends over 17 amino acids. The germline CDR1 and CDR2 sequences are MDHEN and SYDVKM. CDR3 protein: CASSRIDSRKFNQPQHF. Written as DNA, the CDR3 is TGTGCCAGCAGTCGGATCGACAGCCGCAAGTTCAATCAGCCCCAGCATTTT.